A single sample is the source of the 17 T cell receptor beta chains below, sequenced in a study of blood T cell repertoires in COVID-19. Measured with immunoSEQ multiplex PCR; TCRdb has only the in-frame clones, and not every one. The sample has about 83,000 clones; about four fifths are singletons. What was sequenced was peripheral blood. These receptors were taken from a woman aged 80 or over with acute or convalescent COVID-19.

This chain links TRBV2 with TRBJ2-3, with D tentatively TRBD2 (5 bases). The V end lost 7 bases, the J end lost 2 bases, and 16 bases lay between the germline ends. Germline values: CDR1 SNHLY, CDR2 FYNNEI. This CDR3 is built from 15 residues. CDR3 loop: CASILSGSNTDTQYF. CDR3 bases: TGTGCCAGCATCCTCAGCGGATCAAACACAGATACGCAGTATTTT.

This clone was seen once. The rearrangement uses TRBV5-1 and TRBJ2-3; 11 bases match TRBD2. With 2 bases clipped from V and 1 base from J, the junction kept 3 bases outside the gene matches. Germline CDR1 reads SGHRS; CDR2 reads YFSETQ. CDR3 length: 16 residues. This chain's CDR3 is CASSLTLAGGTDTQYF. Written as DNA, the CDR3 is TGCGCCAGCAGCTTAACACTAGCGGGGGGCACAGATACGCAGTATTTT. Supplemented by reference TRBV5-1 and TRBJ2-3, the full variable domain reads KAGVTQTPRYLIKTRGQQVTLSCSPISGHRSVSWYQQTPGQGLQFLFEYFSETQRNKGNFPGRFSGRQFSNSRSEMNVSTLELGDSALYLCASSLTLAGGTDTQYFGPGTRLTVL.

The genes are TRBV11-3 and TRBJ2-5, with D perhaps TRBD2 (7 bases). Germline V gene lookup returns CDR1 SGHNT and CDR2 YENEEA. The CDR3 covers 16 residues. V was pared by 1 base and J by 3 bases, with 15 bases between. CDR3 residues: CASSLVWAGDKETQYF. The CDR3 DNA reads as TGTGCCAGCAGCTTAGTATGGGCGGGGGACAAAGAGACCCAGTACTTC. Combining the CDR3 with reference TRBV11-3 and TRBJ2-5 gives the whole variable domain EAGVVQSPRYKIIEKKQPVAFWCNPISGHNTLYWYLQNLGQGPELLIRYENEEAVDDSQLPKDRFSAERLKGVDSTLKIQPAELGDSAVYLCASSLVWAGDKETQYFGPGTRLLVL.

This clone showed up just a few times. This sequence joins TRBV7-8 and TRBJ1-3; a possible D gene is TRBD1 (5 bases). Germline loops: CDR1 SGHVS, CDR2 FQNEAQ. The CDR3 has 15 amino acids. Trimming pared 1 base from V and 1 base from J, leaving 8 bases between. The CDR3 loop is CASSLGGGSGNTIYF. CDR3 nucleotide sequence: TGTGCCAGCAGCTTAGGGGGGGGTTCTGGAAACACCATATATTTT. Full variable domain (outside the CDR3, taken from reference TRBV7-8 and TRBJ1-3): GAGVSQSPRYKVAKRGQDVALRCDPISGHVSLFWYQQALGQGPEFLTYFQNEAQLDKSGLPSDRFFAERPEGSVSTLKIQRTQQEDSAVYLCASSLGGGSGNTIYFGEGSWLTVV.

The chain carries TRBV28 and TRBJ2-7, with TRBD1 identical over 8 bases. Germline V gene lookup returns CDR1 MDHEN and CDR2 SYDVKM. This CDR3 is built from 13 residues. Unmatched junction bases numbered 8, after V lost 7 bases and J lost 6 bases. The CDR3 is CASNQGARGEQYF. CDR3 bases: TGTGCCAGCAATCAGGGGGCGCGGGGCGAGCAGTACTTC.

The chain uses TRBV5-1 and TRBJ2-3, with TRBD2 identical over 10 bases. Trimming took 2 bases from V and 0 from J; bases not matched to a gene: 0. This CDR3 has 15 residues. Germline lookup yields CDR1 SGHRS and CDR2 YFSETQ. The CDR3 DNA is TGCGCCAGCAGCTTACTAGCGGGGAGCACAGATACGCAGTATTTT. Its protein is CASSLLAGSTDTQYF.

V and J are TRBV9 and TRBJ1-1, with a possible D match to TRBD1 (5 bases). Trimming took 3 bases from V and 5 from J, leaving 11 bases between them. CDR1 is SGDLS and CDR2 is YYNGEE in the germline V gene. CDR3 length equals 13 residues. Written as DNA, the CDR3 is TGTGCCAGCAGCGCTGACAGTGTAACTGAAGCTTTCTTT. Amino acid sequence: CASSADSVTEAFF.

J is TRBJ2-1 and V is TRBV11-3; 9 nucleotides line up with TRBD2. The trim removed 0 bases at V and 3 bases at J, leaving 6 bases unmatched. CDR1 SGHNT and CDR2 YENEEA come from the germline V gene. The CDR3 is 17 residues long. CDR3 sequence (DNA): TGTGCCAGCAGCTTAGATGGGTTAGCGGGGGACTACAATGAGCAGTTCTTC. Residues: CASSLDGLAGDYNEQFF.

The CDR3 spells CASRADGSYNEQFF. The CDR3 DNA reads TGTGCCAGCAGGGCCGACGGGTCCTACAATGAGCAGTTCTTC. The V gene is TRBV6-4, the J gene TRBJ2-1; D gene uncertain. With 6 bases removed from V and 1 base from J, the gap between germline ends came to 10 bases. CDR1 and CDR2 (germline): MRHNA, SNTAGT. CDR3 length: 14 residues.

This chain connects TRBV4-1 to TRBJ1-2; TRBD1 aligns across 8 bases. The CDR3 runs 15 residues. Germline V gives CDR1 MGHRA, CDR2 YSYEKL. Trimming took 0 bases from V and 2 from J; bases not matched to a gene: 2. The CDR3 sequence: CASSQEGTGNYGYTF. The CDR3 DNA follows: TGCGCCAGCAGCCAAGAGGGGACAGGAAACTATGGCTACACCTTC.

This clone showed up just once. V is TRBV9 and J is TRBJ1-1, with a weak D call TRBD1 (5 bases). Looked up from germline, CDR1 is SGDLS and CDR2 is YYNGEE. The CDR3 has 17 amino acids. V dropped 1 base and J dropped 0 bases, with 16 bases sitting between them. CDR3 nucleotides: TGTGCCAGCAGCGTACGGGCGGGGGAGGTGATGAACACTGAAGCTTTCTTT. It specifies CASSVRAGEVMNTEAFF.

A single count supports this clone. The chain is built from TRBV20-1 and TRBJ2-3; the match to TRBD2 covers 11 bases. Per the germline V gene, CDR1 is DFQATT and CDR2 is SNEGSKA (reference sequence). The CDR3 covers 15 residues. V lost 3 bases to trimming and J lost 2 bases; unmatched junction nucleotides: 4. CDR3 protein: CSASDSGGDTDTQYF. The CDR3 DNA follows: TGCAGTGCTAGTGATAGCGGGGGGGACACAGATACGCAGTATTTT.

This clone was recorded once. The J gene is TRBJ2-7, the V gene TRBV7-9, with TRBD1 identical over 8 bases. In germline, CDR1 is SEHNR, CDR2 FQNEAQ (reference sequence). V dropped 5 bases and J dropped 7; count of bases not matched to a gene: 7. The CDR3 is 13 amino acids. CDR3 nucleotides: TGTGCCAGCAGCCTCCCAGGGGGCCGAGAGCAGTACTTC. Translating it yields CASSLPGGREQYF.

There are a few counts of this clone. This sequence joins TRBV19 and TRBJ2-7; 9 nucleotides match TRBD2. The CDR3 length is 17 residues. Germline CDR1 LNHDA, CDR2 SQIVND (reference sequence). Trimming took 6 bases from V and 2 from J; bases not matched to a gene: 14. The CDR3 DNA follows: TGTGCCAGTAGCCAGGAGGGATGGAGCGGGGGGACCTACGAGCAGTACTTC. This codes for CASSQEGWSGGTYEQYF. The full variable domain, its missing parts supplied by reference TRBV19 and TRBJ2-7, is DGGITQSPKYLFRKEGQNVTLSCEQNLNHDAMYWYRQDPGQGLRLIYYSQIVNDFQKGDIAEGYSVSREKKESFPLTVTSAQKNPTAFYLCASSQEGWSGGTYEQYFGPGTRLTVT.

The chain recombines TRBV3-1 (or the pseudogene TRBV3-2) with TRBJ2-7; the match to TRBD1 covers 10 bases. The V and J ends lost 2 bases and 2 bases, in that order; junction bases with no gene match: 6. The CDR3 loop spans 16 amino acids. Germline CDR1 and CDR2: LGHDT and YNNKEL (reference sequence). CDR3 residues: CASSQSGQGRPYEQYF. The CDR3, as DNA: TGTGCCAGCAGCCAATCGGGACAGGGGCGACCCTACGAGCAGTACTTC.

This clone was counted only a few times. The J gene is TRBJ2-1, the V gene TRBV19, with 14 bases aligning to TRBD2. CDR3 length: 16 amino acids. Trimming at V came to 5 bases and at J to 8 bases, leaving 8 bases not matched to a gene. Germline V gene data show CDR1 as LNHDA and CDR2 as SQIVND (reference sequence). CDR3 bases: TGTGCCAGTAGTGACCGACTAGCGGGGGGGCGCGATGAGCAGTTCTTC. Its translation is CASSDRLAGGRDEQFF.

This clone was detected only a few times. The DNA for the CDR3 is TGCAGCGTTGTAACTAGCCCGACCGGGGAGCTGTTTTTT. Amino acid sequence: CSVVTSPTGELFF. The chain couples TRBV29-1 to TRBJ2-2; D might be TRBD2 (6 bases). V shed 4 bases and J shed 5 bases, with 11 bases lying between them. The germline CDR1 and CDR2 sequences are SQVTM and ANQGSEA. The length of the CDR3 is 13 residues.